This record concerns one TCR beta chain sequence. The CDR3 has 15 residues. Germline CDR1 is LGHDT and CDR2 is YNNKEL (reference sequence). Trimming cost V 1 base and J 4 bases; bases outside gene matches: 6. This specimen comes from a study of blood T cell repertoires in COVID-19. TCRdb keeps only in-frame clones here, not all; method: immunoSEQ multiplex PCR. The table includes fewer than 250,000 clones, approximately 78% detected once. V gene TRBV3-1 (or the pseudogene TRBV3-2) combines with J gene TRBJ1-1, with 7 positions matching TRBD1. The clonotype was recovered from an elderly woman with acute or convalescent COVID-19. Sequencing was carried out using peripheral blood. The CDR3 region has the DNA TGTGCCAGCAGCCAAGCTGACTGGGACAGCACTGAAGCTTTCTTT. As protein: CASSQADWDSTEAFF.